These T cell receptor beta chains were read from a single sample in a study of Graves' ophthalmopathy and Graves' hyperthyroidism. TCRdb recomputed calls from the multiplex PCR reads with MiXCR, one row per CDR3 protein. Here the sample spans about 390,000 distinct CDR3 sequences, 17% being singletons. Sequences were obtained from peripheral blood. The receptors shown here come from an adult woman with stable Graves' hyperthyroidism. CDR3s include the opening cysteine and the closing phenylalanine or tryptophan. The order of the fields is J gene, V gene, CDR3 length, D gene, clone size, CDR3 DNA, CDR3 protein. D genes are given only for firm matches. Expanded clones are given a class, and other clones once, few, many or no size at all.

TRBJ1-2 TRBV6-2/TRBV6-3 19 TRBD1 many TGTGCCAGCAGTTACTTGCCTTGGGACAGGGCCTCTACTAACTATGGCTACACCTTC CASSYLPWDRASTNYGYTF
TRBJ2-7 TRBV29-1 15 NA many TGCAGCGTTGAACCCTCGACGGAGACCCACTACGAGCAGTACTTC CSVEPSTETHYEQYF
TRBJ1-6 TRBV11-2 13 NA many TGTGCCAGCAGCTCGACCCTGAATTCACCCCTCCACTTT CASSSTLNSPLHF
TRBJ1-6 TRBV20-1 15 NA many TGCAGTGCAAGCCAGCATGGATCGGGAAATTCACCCCTCCACTTT CSASQHGSGNSPLHF
TRBJ1-1 TRBV28 13 TRBD1 many TGTGCCGGGGCGGGACAGCAGGGCACTGAAGCTTTCTTT CAGAGQQGTEAFF
TRBJ2-2 TRBV24-1 14 TRBD2 many TGTGCCACTAGGCCTAGCGGTTACACCGGGGAGCTGTTTTTT CATRPSGYTGELFF
TRBJ1-5 TRBV2 19 NA many TGTGCCAGCAGCCCCGGGACGCTGAGGCTTGGTTATAGCAATCAGCCCCAGCATTTT CASSPGTLRLGYSNQPQHF
TRBJ2-2 TRBV12-3/TRBV12-4 17 TRBD1 many TGTGCCAGCAGTTTTTGGACAGGGTATTGGAACACCGGGGAGCTGTTTTTT CASSFWTGYWNTGELFF
TRBJ1-5 TRBV19 15 NA many TGTGCCAGTAGTACGGCACAAAATAGCAATCAGCCCCAGCATTTT CASSTAQNSNQPQHF
TRBJ2-7 TRBV6-1 15 TRBD2 many TGTGCCAGCAGCCGCCGGGTAGCGGGAGAGAACGAGCAGTACTTC CASSRRVAGENEQYF
TRBJ2-5 TRBV28 13 NA many TGTGCCAGCAGTGAGTCGGGGAGTGAGACCCAGTACTTC CASSESGSETQYF
TRBJ2-2 TRBV3-1 17 TRBD2 NA TGTGCCAGCAGCCCCAGCGGGAGGATACAGAACACCGGGGAGCTGTTTTTT CASSPSGRIQNTGELFF
TRBJ2-7 TRBV28 14 TRBD1 NA TGTGCCACCAGTGATGGGGACAGGGGCTACGAGCAGTACTTC CATSDGDRGYEQYF
TRBJ1-1 TRBV19 15 TRBD1 NA TGTGCCAGTAACTACTTTGGGACAGGGGACACTGAAGCTTTCTTT CASNYFGTGDTEAFF
TRBJ2-7 TRBV13 14 NA many TGTGCCAGCAGCTCCGCACCCCCTTCCGACGAGCAGTACTTC CASSSAPPSDEQYF
TRBJ1-2 TRBV29-1 11 NA NA TGCAGCGCTAGGAAGGGGGATGGCTACACCTTC CSARKGDGYTF
TRBJ2-7 TRBV4-1 13 NA many TGCGCCAGCAGCCAAGAATGGCCTTACGAGCAGTACTTC CASSQEWPYEQYF
TRBJ2-7 TRBV6-1 14 NA NA TGTGCCAGCAGTGTTCGGCTTAACTCCTACGAGCAGTACTTC CASSVRLNSYEQYF
TRBJ1-2 TRBV28 13 NA many TGTGCCAGCAAACCGGGAGGGATCTATGGCTACACCTTC CASKPGGIYGYTF
TRBJ2-3 TRBV7-2 15 NA many TGTGCCAGCAGCTTAGCCCAAAACCCCACAGATACGCAGTATTTT CASSLAQNPTDTQYF
TRBJ2-7 TRBV30 14 NA NA TGTGCCTGGACCCCCCGGGACACTGTCGACGAGCAGTACTTC CAWTPRDTVDEQYF
TRBJ1-2 TRBV20-1 13 TRBD1 many TGCAGTGCTCCCCAGGGGGGACTGAGTGGCTACACCTTC CSAPQGGLSGYTF
TRBJ1-5 TRBV6-2/TRBV6-3 13 NA many TGTGCCAGCAGTCCAACTAGCAATCAGCCCCAGCATTTT CASSPTSNQPQHF
TRBJ1-2 TRBV12-5 13 TRBD1 NA TGTGCTAGTGGAGAGACAGGGAGCTATGGCTACACCTTC CASGETGSYGYTF
TRBJ2-3 TRBV27 15 NA few TGTGCCAGCAGTTTATCTCACCCCAGCACAGATACGCAGTATTTT CASSLSHPSTDTQYF
TRBJ1-1 TRBV24-1 13 NA many TGTGCCACCATGGAAGGCATGAACACTGAAGCTTTCTTT CATMEGMNTEAFF
TRBJ1-2 TRBV29-1 17 NA many TGCAGCGTTGAAGATGGTTCCCTATCCAATGGGAACTATGGCTACACCTTC CSVEDGSLSNGNYGYTF
TRBJ2-5 TRBV6-1 16 TRBD2 few TGTGCCAGCAGAGCCAGAGCGGGAGTATACGGCGAGACCCAGTACTTC CASRARAGVYGETQYF
TRBJ1-2 TRBV19 11 NA NA TGTGCCAGTCTCGGGAACTATGGCTACACCTTC CASLGNYGYTF
TRBJ2-2 TRBV6-2/TRBV6-3 17 NA many TGTGCCAGCAGTTCACTGGGGATCCGGCCGGACACCGGGGAGCTGTTTTTT CASSSLGIRPDTGELFF
TRBJ1-6 TRBV7-8 14 NA many TGTGCCAGCAGCTTTGACCTGGGGTACTCACCCCTCCACTTT CASSFDLGYSPLHF
TRBJ1-5 TRBV9 14 NA few TGTGCCAGCAGCGTATCCGGGGTAGATCAGCCCCAGCATTTT CASSVSGVDQPQHF
TRBJ2-7 TRBV28 16 TRBD1 many TGTGCCAGCAAGCCCCAACCGGGACAGGGGAGGGACGAGCAGTACTTC CASKPQPGQGRDEQYF